Detailed here is one TCR beta chain. Its antigen is unknown. This sample was included in a study of T-cell reconstitution after alpha-beta-depleted transplantation in children. Study outcomes and limitations: Reportedly, alpha-beta T cells present about two months post-transplant originated from several hundred expanded clones of graft origin. In some patients, recipient T cells and intrathymic progenitors surviving conditioning explained high day-60 diversity. Newly made T cells mostly supplied T-cell counts and diversity one year after transplant.

Molecular barcoding with unique molecular identifiers was used for the TCRbeta library. TCRdb reanalysed the PCR reads using MiXCR and keeps one entry per CDR3 protein. The data hold about 440,000 distinct CDR3 sequences, with roughly two fifths observed a single time. V dropped 6 bases and J dropped 7; count of bases not matched to a gene: 18. The CDR3 totals 16 residues. In germline, CDR1 is DFQATT, CDR2 SNEGSKA (reference sequence). The sequence was obtained from a girl aged 2 to 10 with aplastic anemia, due to receive a stem cell transplant. The sample in question was PBMCs, obtained before TCRalphabeta/CD19-depleted stem cell transplant. The V call is TRBV20-1, the J call TRBJ2-7, with 10 nucleotides matching TRBD2. The CDR3 reads CSAPTQRTSGLGEQYF. CDR3 coding DNA: TGCAGTGCCCCCACCCAGAGGACTAGCGGATTAGGGGAGCAGTACTTC.